This TCR beta chain was sequenced for a study of post-analysis software for immune sequencing data. Unique-molecular-identifier-tagged TCR beta cDNA libraries were used. TCRdb analysed the PCR reads with MiXCR anew, one entry per CDR3 protein. The sample lists some 500,000 distinct CDR3 sequences, over 35% seen once, with around 10% in the top ten. CDR3 size: 15 residues. Germline V CDR1 and CDR2: SGHTA, FQGNSA. V was pared by 4 bases and J by 4 bases, with 4 bases of the junction left unmatched. Findings and limits, study-wide: Batch-mates among the samples co-clustered strongly by F measure. Normalized Chao1 diversity was significantly reduced in patients versus controls. There were five TRBV segments more frequent in patients than controls, and TRBV5-6, TRBV5-1 and TRBV20-1 were among them.

A word on this clonotype: Antigen: not known.

The origin of this receptor is a girl aged 5 to 17 with multiple sclerosis. The chain combines TRBV7-2 with TRBJ2-5, with 12 bases matching TRBD1. Sequencing was carried out using blood. CDR3 amino acids: CASSSGTGGAETQYF. The CDR3 bases are TGTGCCAGCAGCTCGGGGACAGGGGGCGCAGAGACCCAGTACTTC.